A single sample gave rise to the 5 T cell receptor beta chains below, sequenced in a study of blood T cell repertoires in COVID-19. Sequencing was performed with immunoSEQ multiplex PCR; in TCRdb, only in-frame clones are kept and a portion is missing. Counted here are under 200,000 clones, around 79% occurring once; the ten biggest clones make up roughly a sixth. What was sequenced was peripheral blood. All receptors derive from a man in his 60s with active or convalescent COVID-19.

This chain links TRBV5-1 with TRBJ2-3; D may be TRBD1 (5 bases). This CDR3 has 12 residues. Trimming took 2 bases from V and 6 from J, leaving 7 bases between them. Germline lookup yields CDR1 SGHRS and CDR2 YFSETQ. CDR3 amino acids: CASSFRADTQYF. CDR3 DNA sequence: TGCGCCAGCAGCTTCAGGGCTGATACGCAGTATTTT.

V gene TRBV5-1 combines with J gene TRBJ2-7; D perhaps matches TRBD1 (5 bases). CDR3 length equals 13 residues. Germline CDR1 and CDR2: SGHRS and YFSETQ. V lost 4 bases and J 3 bases, leaving 11 bases between the germline ends. The DNA for the CDR3 is TGCGCCAGCAGCAGGGGATTAGACTACGAGCAGTACTTC. The encoded protein is CASSRGLDYEQYF. Full variable domain (remainder filled in from reference TRBV5-1 and TRBJ2-7): KAGVTQTPRYLIKTRGQQVTLSCSPISGHRSVSWYQQTPGQGLQFLFEYFSETQRNKGNFPGRFSGRQFSNSRSEMNVSTLELGDSALYLCASSRGLDYEQYFGPGTRLTVT.

This chain joins TRBV28 and TRBJ1-6; D is perhaps TRBD1 (5 bases). V lost 10 bases, J lost 9 bases, and 22 bases lay in between. Germline lookup yields CDR1 MDHEN and CDR2 SYDVKM. The CDR3 is made up of 15 amino acids. The CDR3 spells CATLPPTGGASPLHF. Here the CDR3 DNA reads TGTGCCACTCTCCCCCCCACAGGTGGGGCTTCACCCCTCCACTTT.

The chain combines TRBV24-1 with TRBJ2-5; no clear D gene. Germline V gives CDR1 KGHDR, CDR2 SFDVKD. The CDR3 has 14 residues. V lost 5 bases and J 5 bases, leaving 14 bases between the germline ends. The CDR3 reads CATSAAATYETQYF. CDR3 in DNA: TGTGCCACCAGTGCGGCGGCTACGTATGAGACCCAGTACTTC.

The chain employs TRBV5-4 and TRBJ2-7, with a tentative D call TRBD1 (6 bases). CDR1 and CDR2 from the germline V gene are SGHNT and YYREEE (reference sequence). The CDR3 is 14 amino acids. Trimming left V 5 bases short and J 3 bases short, with 15 bases between. CDR3 nucleotides: TGTGCCAGCAGTGGGACACCAACACACTACGAGCAGTACTTC. It yields the protein CASSGTPTHYEQYF.